The 24 T cell receptor beta chains in this list originate from one sample, sequenced in a study of blood T cell repertoires in COVID-19. Generated by immunoSEQ multiplex PCR, the TCRdb table keeps only in-frame clones and is missing some. The data hold about 110,000 clones, with 80% to 85% observed a single time. Sequencing input: peripheral blood. All receptors derive from a man older than 75 with acute or convalescent COVID-19.

The rearrangement uses TRBV20-1 and TRBJ1-2, with D perhaps TRBD1 (5 bases). V was shortened by 6 bases and J by 12 bases, with 14 bases between the two germline ends. CDR1 is DFQATT and CDR2 is SNEGSKA in the germline V gene (reference sequence). This CDR3 comprises 10 residues. DNA of the CDR3: TGCAGTGCGCGGGACGGCAGGCACACCTTC. Translation gives CSARDGRHTF.

This clone has only a few counts. The chain has TRBV18 and TRBJ1-1, with 7 bases lining up with TRBD1. In germline, CDR1 is KGHSH, CDR2 LQKENI. Trimming cost V 3 bases and J 11 bases; bases outside gene matches: 9. CDR3 size: 13 residues. The CDR3 spells CASSPPDREMAFF. In DNA form, the CDR3 reads TGTGCCAGCTCACCGCCCGACAGGGAGATGGCTTTCTTT.

The chain joins TRBV2 to TRBJ2-1, with 8 nucleotides matching TRBD2. The germline V gene encodes CDR1 SNHLY and CDR2 FYNNEI. J lost 3 bases, V lost 6 bases, and 7 bases had no gene match. The CDR3 length is 15 residues. The CDR3 region is CASRTSGSRYNEQFF. Written as DNA, the CDR3 is TGTGCCAGCAGGACCAGCGGGAGCCGCTACAATGAGCAGTTCTTC.

The chain combines TRBV6-6 with TRBJ1-1, with D possibly being TRBD1 (6 bases). This CDR3 spans 12 amino acids. V lost 8 bases to trimming and J lost 11 bases, with 18 bases between them. Per the germline V gene, CDR1 is MNHNY and CDR2 is SVGAGI (reference sequence). The CDR3 DNA sequence: TGTGCCAGCTCTAAAAACAGGGACGAGGCTTTCTTT. It is translated as CASSKNRDEAFF.

V and J are TRBV18 and TRBJ2-3, with D perhaps TRBD1 (6 bases). V shed 5 bases and J shed 0 bases, with 15 bases lying between them. The germline V gene encodes CDR1 KGHSH and CDR2 LQKENI. There are 16 residues in the CDR3. This chain's CDR3 is CASSGYDRSSTDTQYF. CDR3 DNA sequence: TGTGCCAGCTCAGGTTATGACAGGTCCAGCACAGATACGCAGTATTTT.

The V call is TRBV7-9, the J call TRBJ1-4; D call uncertain. V lost 0 bases and J lost 0, with 5 bases in between. The CDR3 runs 15 residues. Germline CDR1 and CDR2: SEHNR and FQNEAQ (reference sequence). The CDR3 DNA sequence: TGTGCCAGCAGCTTAGCGAGGTCAACTAATGAAAAACTGTTTTTT. Protein: CASSLARSTNEKLFF. The whole variable domain, filled in from reference TRBV7-9 and TRBJ1-4, reads DTGVSQNPRHKITKRGQNVTFRCDPISEHNRLYWYRQTLGQGPEFLTYFQNEAQLEKSRLLSDRFSAERPKGSFSTLEIQRTEQGDSAMYLCASSLARSTNEKLFFGSGTQLSVL.

This clone showed up just a few times. This chain joins TRBV5-5 and TRBJ2-7; D ambiguous. V was shortened by 1 base and J by 4 bases, with 9 bases between the two germline ends. The length of the CDR3 is 13 residues. Germline V lookup: CDR1 SGHKS, CDR2 YYEKEE (reference sequence). Here the CDR3 reads CASSLTRLYEQYF. The CDR3 nucleotides are TGTGCCAGCAGCTTGACCAGGCTGTACGAGCAGTACTTC.

This clone has only a few counts. V is TRBV5-1 and J is TRBJ2-2, with D possibly TRBD2 on 5 matching bases. The germline gives CDR1 SGHRS, CDR2 YFSETQ. Between the trimmed V and J ends, which lost 0 bases and 8 bases, there was a span of 11 bases. The CDR3 has 14 amino acids. In DNA, the CDR3 is TGCGCCAGCAGCTTGGCCTCGGGAAGAGGGGAGCTGTTTTTT. Protein: CASSLASGRGELFF.

The V and J genes are TRBV30 and TRBJ2-5, with D possibly matching TRBD1 (6 bases). Per germline, CDR1 GTSNPN and CDR2 SVGIG (reference sequence). The CDR3 extends over 13 amino acids. Deletions cut 1 base from V and 3 bases from J, with 9 bases between. The CDR3 DNA reads as TGTGCCTGGAGTGGGACAGCGAAAGAGACCCAGTACTTC. Protein: CAWSGTAKETQYF.

The chain carries TRBV5-1 and TRBJ2-1; TRBD2 matches at 7 bases. V was pared by 9 bases and J by 6 bases, with 12 bases of the junction left unmatched. The germline V gene has CDR1 SGHRS and CDR2 YFSETQ. This CDR3 is 14 amino acids long. The CDR3 nucleotides read TGCGCCACCAAATTGGGAGCGGGGAGCAATGAGCAGTTCTTC. Translated, it gives CATKLGAGSNEQFF.

The chain links TRBV20-1 to TRBJ2-5, with a tentative D call TRBD2 (5 bases). V was pared by 3 bases and J by 4 bases, with 12 bases between. CDR3 length: 13 amino acids. Germline values: CDR1 DFQATT, CDR2 SNEGSKA (reference sequence). The CDR3 DNA sequence: TGCAGTGCTAGTTCTGGGAGCCCAGAGACCCAGTACTTC. Protein product: CSASSGSPETQYF.

This clone was observed a few times. The V gene is TRBV5-5, the J gene TRBJ1-3; 8 bases map to TRBD1. The germline gives CDR1 SGHKS, CDR2 YYEKEE (reference sequence). The CDR3 loop spans 17 amino acids. V gave up 0 bases and J gave up 0 bases; unmatched junction bases: 5. CDR3 in DNA: TGTGCCAGCAGCTTGGATGACAGGGGCAACTCTGGAAACACCATATATTTT. It codes for CASSLDDRGNSGNTIYF.

This sequence joins TRBV5-5 and TRBJ2-3, with D unclear. Trimming removed 0 bases at V and 0 bases at J, with 11 bases between. This CDR3 region has 16 residues. Per germline, CDR1 SGHKS and CDR2 YYEKEE (reference sequence). The CDR3 DNA reads TGTGCCAGCAGCTTGGAAGCGCAGACTAGCACAGATACGCAGTATTTT. Protein product: CASSLEAQTSTDTQYF.

This clone came up once. V gene TRBV12-3 or TRBV12-4 combines with J gene TRBJ2-7, with D uncertain. Trimming stripped 3 bases from V and 3 bases from J, with 9 bases between. The CDR3 extends over 13 amino acids. CDR3 in DNA: TGTGCCAGCAGTTTCGTCCCAGTCTACGAGCAGTACTTC. Amino acid sequence: CASSFVPVYEQYF.

The chain couples TRBV3-1 (or the pseudogene TRBV3-2) to TRBJ1-1; TRBD1 matches at 9 bases. CDR3 size: 16 residues. CDR1 is LGHDT, CDR2 YNNKEL, per germline (reference sequence). Trimming took 1 base from V and 1 from J; bases not matched to a gene: 4. The CDR3 loop is CASSQVPGQGNTEAFF. The CDR3 DNA sequence: TGTGCCAGCAGCCAAGTCCCGGGACAGGGGAACACTGAAGCTTTCTTT.

The genes are TRBV7-9 and TRBJ1-4; D possibly corresponds to TRBD1 (5 bases). CDR1 is SEHNR, CDR2 FQNEAQ, per germline (reference sequence). V was cut by 5 bases and J by 5 bases, with 12 bases left in between. The CDR3 is 14 residues long. The CDR3 sequence is CASSPQELNEKLFF. The CDR3, as DNA: TGTGCCAGCAGCCCACAGGAGCTGAATGAAAAACTGTTTTTT.

J is TRBJ2-3 and V is TRBV14; maybe TRBD1 (5 bases). This CDR3 is built from 13 residues. V dropped 6 bases and J dropped 1 base, with 8 bases sitting between them. CDR1 SGHDN and CDR2 FVKESK come from the germline V gene. The CDR3 DNA reads as TGTGCCAGCAGAGGCAGGGGCACAGATACGCAGTATTTT. Translation: CASRGRGTDTQYF.

The chain carries TRBV5-1 and TRBJ1-2; TRBD1 matches 9 bases. CDR1 is SGHRS, CDR2 YFSETQ, per germline. The CDR3 runs 13 residues. Losses at the gene ends were 4 bases for V and 6 bases for J; bases not matched to a gene: 4. The CDR3 reads CASSPRDRDGYTF. The CDR3 DNA sequence: TGCGCCAGCAGCCCCCGGGACAGGGATGGCTACACCTTC.

V and J are TRBV12-3 or TRBV12-4 and TRBJ2-1; D gene uncertain. V dropped 3 bases and J dropped 9 bases, with 12 bases sitting between them. The CDR3 contains 13 residues. The CDR3 bases are TGTGCCAGCAGTTTTCCGGAAACGGGTGAGCAGTTCTTC. This translates into CASSFPETGEQFF.

This rearrangement joins TRBV7-8 to TRBJ1-1, with 9 bases lining up with TRBD1. With V trimmed by 1 base and J by 3 bases, 9 bases remained unmatched. The CDR3 is 17 residues long. The V gene's germline CDR1 is SGHVS and CDR2 FQNEAQ. CDR3 in DNA: TGTGCCAGCAGCTTAGTGGGGGACTGGGACAGGGACACTGAAGCTTTCTTT. Residues: CASSLVGDWDRDTEAFF.

The chain carries TRBV5-1 and TRBJ1-4; the match to TRBD1 covers 7 bases. The germline CDR1 and CDR2 sequences are SGHRS and YFSETQ. The CDR3 runs 14 residues. Trimming removed 4 bases from V and 2 bases from J; junction bases left unmatched: 2. The CDR3 spells CASSEGATNEKLFF. CDR3 DNA: TGCGCCAGCAGCGAGGGGGCCACTAATGAAAAACTGTTTTTT. The full variable domain, rest sourced from reference TRBV5-1 and TRBJ1-4, is KAGVTQTPRYLIKTRGQQVTLSCSPISGHRSVSWYQQTPGQGLQFLFEYFSETQRNKGNFPGRFSGRQFSNSRSEMNVSTLELGDSALYLCASSEGATNEKLFFGSGTQLSVL.

This clone is a singleton in its sample. The chain combines TRBV29-1 with TRBJ2-5, with D perhaps TRBD1 (5 bases). The germline V gene has CDR1 SQVTM and CDR2 ANQGSEA. The CDR3 has 15 residues. Trimming shortened V by 3 bases and J by 0 bases, and 14 bases separated the two germline ends. The CDR3 spells CSVEGQGGYQETQYF. The CDR3 DNA sequence: TGCAGCGTTGAGGGGCAGGGTGGGTACCAAGAGACCCAGTACTTC.

The count of this clone is one. V gene TRBV28 combines with J gene TRBJ1-5, with D unresolved. The germline V and J ends were trimmed by 3 bases and 0 bases, with 12 bases remaining between them. The CDR3 runs 16 residues. Germline V gene sequence: CDR1 MDHEN, CDR2 SYDVKM. CDR3: CASSLAGANSNQPQHF. The CDR3 nucleotides are TGTGCCAGCAGTTTGGCAGGCGCCAATAGCAATCAGCCCCAGCATTTT.

This chain connects TRBV29-1 to TRBJ1-1, with TRBD1 matching over 7 bases. The V gene end was trimmed by 8 bases and the J gene end by 4 bases; junction bases not matched to a gene: 7. The CDR3 runs to 12 residues. The germline CDR1 and CDR2 sequences are SQVTM and ANQGSEA. CDR3 in DNA: TGCAGCTCTGGACAGGTTTTCACTGAAGCTTTCTTT. It yields the protein CSSGQVFTEAFF. The whole variable domain, filled in from reference TRBV29-1 and TRBJ1-1, reads SAVISQKPSRDICQRGTSLTIQCQVDSQVTMMFWYRQQPGQSLTLIATANQGSEATYESGFVIDKFPISRPNLTFSTLTVSNMSPEDSSIYLCSSGQVFTEAFFGQGTRLTVV.